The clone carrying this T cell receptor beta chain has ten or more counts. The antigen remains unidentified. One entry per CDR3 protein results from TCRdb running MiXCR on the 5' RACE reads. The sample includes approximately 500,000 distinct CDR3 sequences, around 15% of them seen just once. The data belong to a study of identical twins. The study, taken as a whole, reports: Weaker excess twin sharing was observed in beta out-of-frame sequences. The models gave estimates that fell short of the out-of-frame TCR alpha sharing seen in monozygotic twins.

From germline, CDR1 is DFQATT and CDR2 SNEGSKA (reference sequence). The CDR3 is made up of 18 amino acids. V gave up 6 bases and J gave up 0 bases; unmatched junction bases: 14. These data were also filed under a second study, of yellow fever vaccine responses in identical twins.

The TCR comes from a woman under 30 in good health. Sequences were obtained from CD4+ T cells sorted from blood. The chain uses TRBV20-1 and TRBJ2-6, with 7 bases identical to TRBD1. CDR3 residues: CSAPKWDSWDSGANVLTF. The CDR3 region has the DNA TGCAGTGCCCCGAAATGGGACAGTTGGGACTCTGGGGCCAACGTCCTGACTTTC.